The entry that follows covers one T cell receptor (beta chain) sequence. Its antigen is not identified. The sample belongs to a study of CD8 T cells in ankylosing spondylitis. Study-level findings and limits: It was reported that disease-linked clones were significantly enriched in matched ankylosing spondylitis synovial fluid. Apparently characteristic of ankylosing spondylitis blood was a TCR beta motif (eight highly homologous variants).

CDR3 length: 16 amino acids. Per the germline V gene, CDR1 is DFQATT and CDR2 is SNEGSKA (reference sequence). V dropped 3 bases and J dropped 7; count of bases not matched to a gene: 13. Each CDR3 protein is one row after TCRdb ran MiXCR on the 5' RACE reads. The sample contains fewer than 450,000 distinct CDR3 sequences, 15% to 20% of which appear only once. The chain couples TRBV20-1 to TRBJ2-1; the match to TRBD1 covers 9 bases. Sequencing input: blood, either unsorted or a sorted T cell fraction (not recorded which). The TCR was taken from a male donor with ankylosing spondylitis. Here the CDR3 DNA reads TGCAGTGCTAGCATGGGACAGGGATATGTGAGGAATGAGCAGTTCTTC. This codes for CSASMGQGYVRNEQFF.